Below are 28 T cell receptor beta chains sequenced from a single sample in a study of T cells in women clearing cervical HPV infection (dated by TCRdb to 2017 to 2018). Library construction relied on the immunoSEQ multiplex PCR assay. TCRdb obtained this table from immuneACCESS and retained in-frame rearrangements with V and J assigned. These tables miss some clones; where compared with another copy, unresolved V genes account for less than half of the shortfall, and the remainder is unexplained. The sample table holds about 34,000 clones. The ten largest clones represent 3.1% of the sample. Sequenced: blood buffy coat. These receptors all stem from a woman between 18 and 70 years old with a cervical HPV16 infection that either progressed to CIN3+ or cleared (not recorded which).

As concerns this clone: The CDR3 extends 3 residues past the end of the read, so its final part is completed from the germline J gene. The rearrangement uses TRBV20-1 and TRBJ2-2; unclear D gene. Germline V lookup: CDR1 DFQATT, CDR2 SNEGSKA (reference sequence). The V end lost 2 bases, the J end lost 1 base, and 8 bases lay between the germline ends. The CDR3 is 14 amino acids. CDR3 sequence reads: CSARNAGNTGELFF. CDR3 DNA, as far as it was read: TGCAGTGCTAGAAATGCAGGGAACACCGGGGAG.

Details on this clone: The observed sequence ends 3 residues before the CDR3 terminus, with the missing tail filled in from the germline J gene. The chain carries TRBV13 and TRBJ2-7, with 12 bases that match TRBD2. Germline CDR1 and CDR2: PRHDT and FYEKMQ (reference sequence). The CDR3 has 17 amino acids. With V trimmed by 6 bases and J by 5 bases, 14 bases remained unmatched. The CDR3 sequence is CASSYPSGGEALDEQYF. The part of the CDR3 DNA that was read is TGTGCCAGCAGTTATCCTAGCGGGGGGGAGGCTCTCGACGAG.

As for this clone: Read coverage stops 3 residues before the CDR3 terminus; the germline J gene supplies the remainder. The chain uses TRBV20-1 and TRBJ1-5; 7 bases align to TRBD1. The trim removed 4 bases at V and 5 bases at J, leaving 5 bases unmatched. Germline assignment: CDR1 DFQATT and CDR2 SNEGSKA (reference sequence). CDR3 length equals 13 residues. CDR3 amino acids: CSAIQGSDQPQHF. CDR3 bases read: TGCAGTGCTATACAGGGGAGTGATCAGCCC.

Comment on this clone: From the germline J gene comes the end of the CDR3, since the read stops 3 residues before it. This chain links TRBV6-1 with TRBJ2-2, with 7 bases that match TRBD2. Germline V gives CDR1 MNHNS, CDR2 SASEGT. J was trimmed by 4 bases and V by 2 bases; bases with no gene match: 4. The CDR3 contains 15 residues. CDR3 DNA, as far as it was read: TGTGCCAGCAGTGAACAGGGAGGGCCCACCGGGGAG. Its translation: CASSEQGGPTGE. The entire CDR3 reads CASSEQGGPTGELFF.

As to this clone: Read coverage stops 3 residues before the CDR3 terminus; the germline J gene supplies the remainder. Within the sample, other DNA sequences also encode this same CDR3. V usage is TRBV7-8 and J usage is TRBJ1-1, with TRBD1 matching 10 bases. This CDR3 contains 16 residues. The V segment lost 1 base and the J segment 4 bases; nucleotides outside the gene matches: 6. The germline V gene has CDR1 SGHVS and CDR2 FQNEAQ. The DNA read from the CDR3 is TGTGCCAGCAGCTTAGTCGGGACAGGGGCTAGCACTGAA. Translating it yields CASSLVGTGASTE. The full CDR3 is CASSLVGTGASTEAFF.

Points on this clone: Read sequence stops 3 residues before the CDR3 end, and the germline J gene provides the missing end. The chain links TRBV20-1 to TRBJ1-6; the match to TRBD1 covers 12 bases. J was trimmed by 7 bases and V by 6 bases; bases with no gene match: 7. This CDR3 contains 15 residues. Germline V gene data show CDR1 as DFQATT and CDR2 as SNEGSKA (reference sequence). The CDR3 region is CSAPGQGASNSPLHF. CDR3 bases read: TGCAGTGCCCCGGGACAGGGGGCGTCCAATTCACCC.

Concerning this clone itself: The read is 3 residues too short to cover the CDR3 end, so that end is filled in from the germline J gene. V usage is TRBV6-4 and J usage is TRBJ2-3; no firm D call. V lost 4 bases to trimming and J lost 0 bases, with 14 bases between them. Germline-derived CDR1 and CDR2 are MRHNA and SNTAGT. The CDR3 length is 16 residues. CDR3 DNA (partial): TGTGCCAGCAGTGTTGACCGACTGCCTAGCACAGATACG. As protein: CASSVDRLPSTDT. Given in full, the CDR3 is CASSVDRLPSTDTQYF.

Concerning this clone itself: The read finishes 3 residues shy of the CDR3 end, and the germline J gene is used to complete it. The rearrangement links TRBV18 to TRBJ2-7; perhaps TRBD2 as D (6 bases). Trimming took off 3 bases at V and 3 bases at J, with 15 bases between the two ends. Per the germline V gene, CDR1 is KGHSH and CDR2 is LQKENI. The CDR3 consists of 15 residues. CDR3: CASSPLVGGYYEQYF. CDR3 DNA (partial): TGTGCCAGCTCACCTTTGGTGGGGGGATACTACGAG. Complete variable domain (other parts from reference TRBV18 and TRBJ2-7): NAGVMQNPRHLVRRRGQEARLRCSPMKGHSHVYWYRQLPEEGLKFMVYLQKENIIDESGMPKERFSAEFPKEGPSILRIQQVVRGDSAAYFCASSPLVGGYYEQYFGPGTRLTVT.

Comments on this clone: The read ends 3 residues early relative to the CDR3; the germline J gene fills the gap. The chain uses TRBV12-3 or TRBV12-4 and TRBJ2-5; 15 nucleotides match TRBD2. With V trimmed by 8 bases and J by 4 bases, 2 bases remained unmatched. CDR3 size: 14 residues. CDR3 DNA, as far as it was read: TGTGCCAGCCAGGGACTAGCGGGGGGAGAGACC. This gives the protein CASQGLAGGET. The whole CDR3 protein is CASQGLAGGETQYF.

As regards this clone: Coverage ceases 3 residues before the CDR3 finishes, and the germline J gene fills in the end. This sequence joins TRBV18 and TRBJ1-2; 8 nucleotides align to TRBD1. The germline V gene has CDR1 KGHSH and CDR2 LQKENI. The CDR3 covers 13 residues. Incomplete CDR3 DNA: TGTGCCAGCTCATCCCAGGGGGCTCGGGGC. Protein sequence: CASSSQGARG. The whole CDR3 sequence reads CASSSQGARGYTF.

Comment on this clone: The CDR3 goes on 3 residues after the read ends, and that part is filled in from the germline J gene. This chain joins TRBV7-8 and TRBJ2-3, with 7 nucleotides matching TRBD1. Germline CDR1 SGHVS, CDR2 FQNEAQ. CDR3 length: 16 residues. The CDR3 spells CASSPGQALNGQPQYF. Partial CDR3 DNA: TGTGCCAGCAGTCCTGGACAGGCCCTCAACGGCCAGCCG.

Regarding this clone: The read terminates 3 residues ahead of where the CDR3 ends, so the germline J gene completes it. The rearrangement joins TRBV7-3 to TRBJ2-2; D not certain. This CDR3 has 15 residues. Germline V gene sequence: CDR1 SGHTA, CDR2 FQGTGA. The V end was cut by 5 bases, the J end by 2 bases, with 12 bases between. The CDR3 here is CASSPNPTNTGELFF. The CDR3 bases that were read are TGTGCCAGCAGCCCGAACCCGACTAACACCGGGGAG.

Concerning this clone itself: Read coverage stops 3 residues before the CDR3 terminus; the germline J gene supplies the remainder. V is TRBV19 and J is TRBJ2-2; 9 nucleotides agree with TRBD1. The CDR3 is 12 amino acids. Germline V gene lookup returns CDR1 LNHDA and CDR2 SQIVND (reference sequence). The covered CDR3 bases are TGTGCCAGTAGTATTAGGGACAGGGCG. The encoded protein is CASSIRDRA. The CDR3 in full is CASSIRDRALFF.

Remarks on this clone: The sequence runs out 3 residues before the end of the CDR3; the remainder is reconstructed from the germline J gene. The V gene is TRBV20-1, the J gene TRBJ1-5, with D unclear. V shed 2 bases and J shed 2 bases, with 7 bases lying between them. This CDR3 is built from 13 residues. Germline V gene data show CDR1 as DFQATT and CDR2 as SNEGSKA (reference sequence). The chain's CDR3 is CSARMRGNQPQHF. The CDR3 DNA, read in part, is TGCAGTGCTAGAATGCGTGGCAATCAGCCC.

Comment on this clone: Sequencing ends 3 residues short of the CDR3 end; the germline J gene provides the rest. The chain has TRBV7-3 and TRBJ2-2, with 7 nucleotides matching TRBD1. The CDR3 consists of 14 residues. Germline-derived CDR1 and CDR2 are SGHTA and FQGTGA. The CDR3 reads CASSSTGARGKLFF. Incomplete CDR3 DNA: TGTGCCAGCAGCTCCACAGGGGCTAGAGGAAAG.

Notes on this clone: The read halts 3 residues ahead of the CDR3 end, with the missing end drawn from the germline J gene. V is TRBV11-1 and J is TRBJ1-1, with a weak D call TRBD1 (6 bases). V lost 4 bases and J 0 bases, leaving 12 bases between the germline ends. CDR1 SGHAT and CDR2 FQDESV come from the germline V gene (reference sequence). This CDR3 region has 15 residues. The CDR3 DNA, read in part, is TGTGCCAGCAGCTACAGACAGGCGTTGAACACTGAA. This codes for CASSYRQALNTE. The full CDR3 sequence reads CASSYRQALNTEAFF.

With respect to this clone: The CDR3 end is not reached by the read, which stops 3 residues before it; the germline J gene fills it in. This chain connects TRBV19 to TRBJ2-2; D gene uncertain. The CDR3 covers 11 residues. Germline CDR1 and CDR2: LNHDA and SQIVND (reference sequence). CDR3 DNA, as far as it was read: TGTGCCAGTAGTATCCCAGGAAAG. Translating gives CASSIPGK. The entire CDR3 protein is CASSIPGKLFF.

Here the CDR3 reads CSARGGGGVETQYF. The sequenced CDR3 bases are TGCAGTGCTAGAGGGGGTGGGGGGGTAGAGACG. The chain employs TRBV20-1 and TRBJ2-3, with 7 bases matching TRBD2. The read terminates 3 residues ahead of where the CDR3 ends, so the germline J gene completes it. The CDR3 is 14 amino acids. Germline V gene data show CDR1 as DFQATT and CDR2 as SNEGSKA (reference sequence).

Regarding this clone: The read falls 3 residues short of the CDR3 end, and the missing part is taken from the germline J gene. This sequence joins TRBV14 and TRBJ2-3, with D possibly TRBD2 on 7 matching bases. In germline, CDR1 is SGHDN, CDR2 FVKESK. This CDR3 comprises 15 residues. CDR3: CASSQVGGAPGPQYF. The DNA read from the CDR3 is TGTGCCAGCAGCCAAGTTGGGGGGGCCCCCGGACCG.

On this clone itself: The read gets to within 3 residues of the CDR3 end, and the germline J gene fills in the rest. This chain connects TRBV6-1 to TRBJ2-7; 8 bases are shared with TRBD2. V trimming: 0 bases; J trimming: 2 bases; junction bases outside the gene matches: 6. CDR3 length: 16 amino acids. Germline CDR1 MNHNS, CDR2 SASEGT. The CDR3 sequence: CASSEAPMGLAYEQYF. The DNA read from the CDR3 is TGTGCCAGCAGTGAAGCTCCGATGGGACTAGCCTACGAG.

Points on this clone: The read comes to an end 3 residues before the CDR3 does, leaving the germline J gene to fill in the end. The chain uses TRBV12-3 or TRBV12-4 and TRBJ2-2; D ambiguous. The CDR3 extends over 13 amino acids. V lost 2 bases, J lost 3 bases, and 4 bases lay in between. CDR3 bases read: TGTGCCAGCAGTTTATATGACACCGGGGAG. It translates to CASSLYDTGE. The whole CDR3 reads CASSLYDTGELFF.

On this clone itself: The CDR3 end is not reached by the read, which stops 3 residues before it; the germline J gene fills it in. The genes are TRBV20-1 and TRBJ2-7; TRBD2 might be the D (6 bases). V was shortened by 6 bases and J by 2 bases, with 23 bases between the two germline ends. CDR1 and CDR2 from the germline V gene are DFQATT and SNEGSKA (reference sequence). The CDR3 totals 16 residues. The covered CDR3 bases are TGCAGTGCCACCGGGGGAAGGTTGCGATCTACCTACGAG. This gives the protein CSATGGRLRSTYE. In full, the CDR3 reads CSATGGRLRSTYEQYF.

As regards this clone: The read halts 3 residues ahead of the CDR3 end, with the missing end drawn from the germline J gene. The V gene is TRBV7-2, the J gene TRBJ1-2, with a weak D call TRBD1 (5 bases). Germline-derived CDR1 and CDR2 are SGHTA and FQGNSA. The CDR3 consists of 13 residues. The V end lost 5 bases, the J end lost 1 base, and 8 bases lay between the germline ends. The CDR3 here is CASSRDSNYGYTF. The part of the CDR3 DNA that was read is TGTGCCAGCAGCCGAGACAGTAACTATGGC.

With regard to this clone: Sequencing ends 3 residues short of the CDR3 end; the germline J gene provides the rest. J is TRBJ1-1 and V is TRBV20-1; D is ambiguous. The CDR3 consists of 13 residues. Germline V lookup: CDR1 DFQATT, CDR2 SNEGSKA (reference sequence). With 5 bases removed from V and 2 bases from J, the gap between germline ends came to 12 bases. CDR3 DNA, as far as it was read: TGCAGTGCTTTCTGGCACGCTAACACTGAA. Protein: CSAFWHANTE. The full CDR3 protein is CSAFWHANTEAFF.

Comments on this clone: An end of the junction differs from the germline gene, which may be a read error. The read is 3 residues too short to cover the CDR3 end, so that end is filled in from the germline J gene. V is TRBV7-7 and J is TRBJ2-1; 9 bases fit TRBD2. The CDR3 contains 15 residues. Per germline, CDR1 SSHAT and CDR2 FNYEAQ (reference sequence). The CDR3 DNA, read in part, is TGTGCTAGCAGCTTGGGACTAGCCACCTACAATGAG. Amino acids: CASSLGLATYNE. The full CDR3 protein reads CASSLGLATYNEQFF.

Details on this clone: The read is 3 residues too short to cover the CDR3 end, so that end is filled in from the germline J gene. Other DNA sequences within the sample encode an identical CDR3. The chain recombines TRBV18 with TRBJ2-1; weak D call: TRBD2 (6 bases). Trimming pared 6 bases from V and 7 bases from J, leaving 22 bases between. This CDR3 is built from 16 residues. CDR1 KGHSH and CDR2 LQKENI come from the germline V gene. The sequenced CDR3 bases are TGTGCCAGCTCCCCCGCGGGGAGGAACTATGCGAATGAG. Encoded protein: CASSPAGRNYANE. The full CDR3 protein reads CASSPAGRNYANEQFF.

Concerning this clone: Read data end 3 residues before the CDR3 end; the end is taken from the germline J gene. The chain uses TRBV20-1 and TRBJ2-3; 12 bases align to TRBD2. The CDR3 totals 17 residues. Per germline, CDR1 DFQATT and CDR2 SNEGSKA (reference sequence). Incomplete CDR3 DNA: TGCAGTGCTAGAGATCCGGCTAGCGGGGGGGTCCAAGAGACG. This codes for CSARDPASGGVQET. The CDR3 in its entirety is CSARDPASGGVQETQYF.

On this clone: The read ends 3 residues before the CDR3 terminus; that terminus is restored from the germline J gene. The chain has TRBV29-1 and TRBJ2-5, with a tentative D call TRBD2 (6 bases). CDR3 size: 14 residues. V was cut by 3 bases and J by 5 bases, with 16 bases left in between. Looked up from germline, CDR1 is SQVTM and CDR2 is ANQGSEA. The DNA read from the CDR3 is TGCAGCGTTGATTCGTACGGGGGAAGGGAGACC. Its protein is CSVDSYGGRET. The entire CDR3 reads CSVDSYGGRETQYF.